Listed here are 20 T cell receptor beta chains from one sample, sequenced in a study of shared clonotypes between healthy human individuals. Generated by immunoSEQ multiplex PCR, the TCRdb table keeps only in-frame clones and is missing some. This sample has about 580,000 clones, with 95% to 98% found just once. Naivety among CD8 cells was defined by CD45RO negativity and positive CCR7 selection, thereby excluding terminally differentiated effector memory CD45RA+ cells. Sequencing was carried out using naive CD8+ T cells sorted from blood. The source is a man under 40 in good health.

Concerning this clone itself: Other nucleotide sequences in the sample specify the same CDR3. V gene TRBV9 combines with J gene TRBJ2-7; unclear D gene. The CDR3 sequence is 14 residues long. The germline V gene has CDR1 SGDLS and CDR2 YYNGEE. V lost 0 bases and J 0 bases, leaving 7 bases between the germline ends. The CDR3 coding sequence is TGTGCCAGCAGCGTAGAATCGGTCTCCTACGAGCAGTACTTC. Its protein is CASSVESVSYEQYF.

The rearrangement links TRBV18 to TRBJ2-7; tentative D call: TRBD1 (6 bases). The CDR3 covers 16 residues. Germline CDR1 KGHSH, CDR2 LQKENI. The V and J ends lost 0 bases and 0 bases respectively, with 12 bases between them. CDR3 in DNA: TGTGCCAGCTCACCACCATACAGGGAACACTCCTACGAGCAGTACTTC. It codes for CASSPPYREHSYEQYF.

The V call is TRBV15, the J call TRBJ1-1, with a weak D call TRBD1 (5 bases). The CDR3 totals 17 residues. With 0 bases removed from V and 3 bases from J, the gap between germline ends came to 17 bases. CDR1 is LNHNV and CDR2 is YYDKDF in the germline V gene (reference sequence). The CDR3 nucleotides are TGTGCCACCAGCAGAGATGGGTATGGGGGAGGAGACACTGAAGCTTTCTTT. The encoded protein is CATSRDGYGGGDTEAFF.

The CDR3 nucleotides read TGTGCCAGCAGCCCCCCGAGGCCAGGGAATGGCTACACCTTC. Translated: CASSPPRPGNGYTF. The chain links TRBV5-4 to TRBJ1-2, with a tentative D call TRBD1 (5 bases). CDR3 size: 14 residues. Germline-derived CDR1 and CDR2 are SGHNT and YYREEE (reference sequence). The V gene lost 4 bases and the J gene lost 6 bases, with 16 bases spanning the gap.

This chain uses TRBV7-3 with TRBJ2-1; D uncertain. Germline V lookup: CDR1 SGHTA, CDR2 FQGTGA. V gave up 1 base and J gave up 6 bases, with 7 bases separating them. The CDR3 is 13 amino acids. The CDR3 DNA reads TGTGCCAGCAGCTTAAACTCGGGCAATGAGCAGTTCTTC. Translation gives CASSLNSGNEQFF.

This rearrangement joins TRBV6-1 to TRBJ2-7, with TRBD1 matching 10 bases. The germline V gene encodes CDR1 MNHNS and CDR2 SASEGT. This CDR3 has 15 residues. The J segment lost 6 bases and the V segment lost 6 bases, leaving 11 bases of the junction unmatched. DNA of the CDR3: TGTGCCAGCAGATCCGGGACAGGGGTTTACAGCGAGCAGTACTTC. This encodes CASRSGTGVYSEQYF.

The CDR3 is CATSREGQGPYEQYF. CDR3 nucleotide sequence: TGTGCCACCAGCAGAGAGGGACAGGGACCCTACGAGCAGTACTTC. The V gene is TRBV15, the J gene TRBJ2-7; TRBD1 aligns across 9 bases. Germline V CDR1 and CDR2: LNHNV, YYDKDF (reference sequence). The CDR3 runs 15 residues. V shed 0 bases, J shed 2 bases, and the junction held 2 bases outside the gene matches.

The rearrangement links TRBV27 to TRBJ1-2, with no clear D. V gave up 6 bases and J gave up 1 base, with 18 bases separating them. This CDR3 has 16 residues. Germline assignment: CDR1 MNHEY and CDR2 SMNVEV (reference sequence). CDR3 in amino acids: CASSPLGEGYNYGYTF. CDR3 bases: TGTGCCAGCAGCCCCCTCGGGGAAGGGTATAACTATGGCTACACCTTC.

Comment on this clone: Other DNA sequences in the sample encode the same CDR3. The V call is TRBV29-1, the J call TRBJ2-3; 13 nucleotides match TRBD2. V lost 3 bases, J lost 2 bases, and 2 bases stayed unmatched. CDR1 SQVTM and CDR2 ANQGSEA come from the germline V gene. This CDR3 spans 15 amino acids. This CDR3 reads CSVEGLAGPTDTQYF. The CDR3 DNA reads TGCAGCGTTGAGGGACTAGCGGGGCCCACAGATACGCAGTATTTT.

The CDR3 loop is CASSDPRGGGARETQYF. The CDR3 region has the DNA TGTGCCAGCAGTGATCCCCGGGGTGGAGGGGCCCGAGAGACCCAGTACTTC. V is TRBV6-1 and J is TRBJ2-5; perhaps TRBD2 as D (6 bases). This CDR3 has 17 residues. With 3 bases removed from V and 4 bases from J, the gap between germline ends came to 21 bases. Germline CDR1 and CDR2: MNHNS and SASEGT.

This chain connects TRBV27 to TRBJ2-3; D tentatively reads TRBD1 or TRBD2 (5 bases each). With 2 bases removed from V and 3 bases from J, the gap between germline ends came to 9 bases. CDR1 is MNHEY, CDR2 SMNVEV, per germline (reference sequence). CDR3 size: 14 residues. The chain's CDR3 is CASSLPGRTDTQYF. The CDR3 DNA is TGTGCCAGCAGTTTACCGGGGCGTACAGATACGCAGTATTTT.

This sequence joins TRBV5-4 and TRBJ1-1; 7 positions agree with TRBD1. V lost 4 bases and J lost 7; bases outside the gene matches: 7. Germline V gene data show CDR1 as SGHNT and CDR2 as YYREEE (reference sequence). There are 13 residues in the CDR3. CDR3 in amino acids: CASSPDREGEAFF. The DNA of the CDR3 is TGTGCCAGCAGCCCCGACAGGGAGGGTGAAGCTTTCTTT.

V usage is TRBV7-9 and J usage is TRBJ2-7; the D gene is possibly TRBD1 (6 bases). The V end lost 5 bases, the J end lost 4 bases, and 12 bases lay between the germline ends. Germline CDR1 is SEHNR and CDR2 is FQNEAQ (reference sequence). The CDR3 runs 13 residues. The CDR3 protein is CASSSRDTYEQYF. The CDR3 nucleotides read TGTGCCAGCAGCAGCCGGGACACTTACGAGCAGTACTTC.

The chain combines TRBV2 with TRBJ1-2; D unclear. Germline-derived CDR1 and CDR2 are SNHLY and FYNNEI. V was pared by 1 base and J by 0 bases, with 18 bases between. The CDR3 length is 18 residues. The CDR3 loop reads CASSEGVLAALANYGYTF. As DNA, the CDR3 is TGTGCCAGCAGTGAAGGGGTTTTGGCAGCGCTAGCTAACTATGGCTACACCTTC. Full variable domain (remainder filled in from reference TRBV2 and TRBJ1-2): EPEVTQTPSHQVTQMGQEVILRCVPISNHLYFYWYRQILGQKVEFLVSFYNNEISEKSEIFDDQFSVERPDGSNFTLKIRSTKLEDSAMYFCASSEGVLAALANYGYTFGSGTRLTVV.

The chain has TRBV11-2 and TRBJ1-2, with D possibly being TRBD1 (5 bases). Germline CDR1 SGHAT, CDR2 FQNNGV. The CDR3 spans 14 residues. Between the trimmed V and J ends, which lost 7 bases and 8 bases, there was a span of 20 bases. The CDR3 region is CASTEPLGEEGYTF. The CDR3 DNA follows: TGTGCCAGCACTGAACCGTTGGGGGAGGAGGGCTACACCTTC.

A word on this clone: This CDR3 is also generated by other DNA sequences in the sample. J is TRBJ2-7 and V is TRBV9; perhaps TRBD1 as D (5 bases). CDR1 SGDLS and CDR2 YYNGEE come from the germline V gene. V lost 3 bases, J lost 0 bases, and 7 bases lay in between. This CDR3 has 13 residues. DNA of the CDR3: TGTGCCAGCAGCGGACAGTACTCCTACGAGCAGTACTTC. Its translation: CASSGQYSYEQYF. The full variable domain, with the rest looked up from reference TRBV9 and TRBJ2-7, is DSGVTQTPKHLITATGQRVTLRCSPRSGDLSVYWYQQSLDQGLQFLIQYYNGEERAKGNILERFSAQQFPDLHSELNLSSLELGDSALYFCASSGQYSYEQYFGPGTRLTVT.

The V call is TRBV4-1, the J call TRBJ2-3; no clear D gene. The CDR3 contains 19 residues. Germline CDR1 MGHRA, CDR2 YSYEKL. Between the trimmed V and J ends, which lost 1 base and 0 bases, there was a span of 20 bases. CDR3 residues: CASSQGPLSSAVSTDTQYF. The CDR3, as DNA: TGCGCCAGCAGCCAAGGGCCCCTTTCGAGCGCCGTTAGCACAGATACGCAGTATTTT.

The chain links TRBV19 to TRBJ2-7, with D perhaps TRBD1 (6 bases). The CDR3 sequence is 11 residues long. CDR1 is LNHDA and CDR2 is SQIVND in the germline V gene (reference sequence). With 7 bases removed from V and 4 bases from J, the gap between germline ends came to 8 bases. The CDR3 coding sequence is TGTGCCAGTAAGGGGGTATACGAGCAGTACTTC. Protein: CASKGVYEQYF.

The V call is TRBV9, the J call TRBJ2-1; D uncertain. V was clipped by 2 bases and J by 0 bases, with 12 bases between them. In germline, CDR1 is SGDLS, CDR2 YYNGEE. This CDR3 has 16 amino acids. CDR3 coding DNA: TGTGCCAGCAGCGTTGAAGGCTCGAGCTCCTACAATGAGCAGTTCTTC. Its protein product is CASSVEGSSSYNEQFF. The full variable domain, rest sourced from reference TRBV9 and TRBJ2-1, is DSGVTQTPKHLITATGQRVTLRCSPRSGDLSVYWYQQSLDQGLQFLIQYYNGEERAKGNILERFSAQQFPDLHSELNLSSLELGDSALYFCASSVEGSSSYNEQFFGPGTRLTVL.

CDR3 nucleotide sequence: TGTGCCAGCAGCCTCGGACAGGGCCAAGAGACCCAGTACTTC. Its translation: CASSLGQGQETQYF. The chain employs TRBV5-4 and TRBJ2-5; TRBD1 matches 8 bases. Germline CDR1 reads SGHNT; CDR2 reads YYREEE (reference sequence). The CDR3 runs to 14 residues. V dropped 4 bases and J dropped 1; count of bases not matched to a gene: 3.